The 15 T cell receptor beta chains in this list originate from one sample, sequenced in a study of T-cell memory formation after mild COVID-19. TCRdb analysed the 5' RACE reads with MiXCR anew, one entry per CDR3 protein. The sample lists roughly 190,000 distinct CDR3 sequences, around 16% occurring once. Sequenced: PBMCs or a T cell subset sorted from them (not recorded which). These receptors all come from an adult woman who had mild COVID-19 (a few samples of this study predate the infection). Cell type and time point are not known.

This clonotype has only a few counts. This chain links TRBV20-1 with TRBJ1-1, with 9 nucleotides matching TRBD1. V was pared by 3 bases and J by 12 bases, with 11 bases of the junction left unmatched. Per the germline V gene, CDR1 is DFQATT and CDR2 is SNEGSKA (reference sequence). CDR3 length equals 13 residues. This CDR3 reads CSARENRDRATFF. As DNA, the CDR3 is TGCAGTGCTAGGGAAAACCGGGACAGGGCTACTTTCTTT.

This clonotype was observed a few times. This chain connects TRBV5-1 to TRBJ2-5; the D gene is possibly TRBD1 (5 bases). The CDR3 sequence is 14 residues long. V lost 0 bases and J lost 0, with 6 bases in between. CDR1 and CDR2 (germline): SGHRS, YFSETQ. The CDR3: CASSLGQNQETQYF. The CDR3 bases are TGCGCCAGCAGCTTGGGACAGAACCAAGAGACCCAGTACTTC.

This clonotype has more than one count but fewer than ten. The rearrangement links TRBV12-3 or TRBV12-4 to TRBJ1-2; D is perhaps TRBD1 (5 bases). The germline V and J ends were trimmed by 7 bases and 4 bases, with 22 bases remaining between them. The CDR3 is made up of 16 amino acids. DNA for the CDR3: TGTGCCAGCACCCTTTCCACCTCGGGACGATCCTATGGCTACACCTTC. This codes for CASTLSTSGRSYGYTF.

This clonotype has more than one count but fewer than ten. The chain links TRBV29-1 to TRBJ2-1; maybe TRBD1 (6 bases). Per the germline V gene, CDR1 is SQVTM and CDR2 is ANQGSEA. This CDR3 is 12 amino acids long. V was pared by 5 bases and J by 8 bases, with 13 bases between. Here the CDR3 DNA reads TGCAGCGTTACAGGGCTCCGGGATGAGCAGTTCTTC. Its protein is CSVTGLRDEQFF.

This clonotype was picked up a small number of times. The chain recombines TRBV12-3 or TRBV12-4 with TRBJ2-5, with 12 bases aligning to TRBD2. Trimming removed 0 bases from V and 4 bases from J; junction bases left unmatched: 3. The CDR3 consists of 16 residues. The CDR3 bases are TGTGCCAGCAGTTTAGCGCGACTAGCGGGAGCAGAGACCCAGTACTTC. This encodes CASSLARLAGAETQYF.

The chain recombines TRBV6-1 with TRBJ2-7; D unresolved. From germline, CDR1 is MNHNS and CDR2 SASEGT. Trimming took 7 bases from V and 3 from J, leaving 1 base between them. This CDR3 is built from 9 residues. CDR3: CASNYEQYF. CDR3 bases: TGTGCCAGCAACTACGAGCAGTACTTC.

The gene calls are TRBV18 and TRBJ1-5, with 10 bases aligning to TRBD1. V lost 2 bases to trimming and J lost 4 bases; unmatched junction nucleotides: 2. The CDR3 consists of 15 residues. Per the germline V gene, CDR1 is KGHSH and CDR2 is LQKENI. The CDR3 DNA sequence: TGTGCCAGCTCACCAGGACAGGGGGTAAATCAGCCCCAGCATTTT. It codes for CASSPGQGVNQPQHF.

This rearrangement joins TRBV12-3 or TRBV12-4 to TRBJ2-5; 11 nucleotides align to TRBD2. This CDR3 has 15 residues. V shed 5 bases, J shed 1 base, and the junction held 3 bases outside the gene matches. The CDR3 sequence: CASSATSGGQETQYF. The DNA for the CDR3 is TGTGCCAGCAGTGCTACTAGCGGGGGCCAAGAGACCCAGTACTTC.

Only one count was recorded for this clonotype. The chain joins TRBV7-3 to TRBJ2-1; D uncertain. V was cut by 2 bases and J by 4 bases, with 12 bases left in between. Germline lookup yields CDR1 SGHTA and CDR2 FQGTGA. This CDR3 is built from 15 residues. CDR3 coding DNA: TGTGCCAGCAGCTTATATAAAGGGAAGTACAATGAGCAGTTCTTC. It specifies CASSLYKGKYNEQFF. Full variable domain (rest looked up from reference TRBV7-3 and TRBJ2-1): GAGVSQTPSNKVTEKGKYVELRCDPISGHTALYWYRQSLGQGPEFLIYFQGTGAADDSGLPNDRFFAVRPEGSVSTLKIQRTERGDSAVYLCASSLYKGKYNEQFFGPGTRLTVL.

This chain joins TRBV25-1 and TRBJ2-7, with unresolved D. This CDR3 is built from 14 residues. Between the trimmed V and J ends, which lost 6 bases and 2 bases, there was a span of 14 bases. Germline V gene lookup returns CDR1 MGHDK and CDR2 SYGVNS. The CDR3 sequence is CASRTDAITYEQYF. DNA for the CDR3: TGTGCCAGCAGAACGGACGCAATTACCTACGAGCAGTACTTC.

The chain recombines TRBV5-1 with TRBJ1-2; possibly TRBD1 for D (6 bases). The CDR3 covers 13 residues. Looked up from germline, CDR1 is SGHRS and CDR2 is YFSETQ. The germline V and J ends were trimmed by 4 bases and 6 bases, with 13 bases remaining between them. The CDR3 DNA follows: TGCGCCAGCAGCCTTGGGGACATTGATGGCTACACCTTC. It specifies CASSLGDIDGYTF.

This rearrangement joins TRBV4-1 to TRBJ2-1, with TRBD1 matching 8 bases. The germline CDR1 and CDR2 sequences are MGHRA and YSYEKL. The CDR3 extends over 16 amino acids. The J segment lost 8 bases and the V segment lost 3 bases, leaving 12 bases of the junction unmatched. The CDR3 is CASSQEGRGLNHEQFF. The CDR3 coding sequence is TGCGCCAGCAGCCAGGAGGGCAGGGGGCTGAATCATGAGCAGTTCTTC.

The CDR3: CAISDGGSNQPQHF. The CDR3 region has the DNA TGTGCCATCAGTGACGGGGGTAGCAATCAGCCCCAGCATTTT. This chain joins TRBV10-3 and TRBJ1-5; D might be TRBD1 (5 bases). Trimming took off 3 bases at V and 0 bases at J, with 6 bases between the two ends. This CDR3 comprises 14 residues. The germline CDR1 and CDR2 sequences are ENHRY and SYGVKD.

This clonotype was counted a few times. This chain connects TRBV20-1 to TRBJ2-7; the match to TRBD2 covers 10 bases. From germline, CDR1 is DFQATT and CDR2 SNEGSKA (reference sequence). V lost 1 base and J lost 5; bases outside the gene matches: 5. This CDR3 comprises 14 residues. In DNA, the CDR3 is TGCAGTGCTAGAGGAGCTAGCGGGAGCGACGAGCAGTACTTC. It translates to CSARGASGSDEQYF.

The gene calls are TRBV12-3 or TRBV12-4 and TRBJ2-1; 11 positions agree with TRBD2. The CDR3 has 19 amino acids. V lost 3 bases and J lost 6; bases outside the gene matches: 16. The CDR3 loop reads CASSLRVAGGPSIVNEQFF. CDR3 nucleotide sequence: TGTGCCAGCAGTTTGCGAGTAGCGGGGGGGCCGAGTATAGTCAATGAGCAGTTCTTC.